These 11 T cell receptor beta chains came from one sample sequenced in a study of blood T cell repertoires in COVID-19. Measured with immunoSEQ multiplex PCR; TCRdb has only the in-frame clones, and not every one. The profile shows hundreds of thousands of clones, about 89% of them singletons. The sequencing sample was made of peripheral blood. These receptors originate from a woman younger than 45 with acute or convalescent COVID-19.

The chain links TRBV3-1 (or the pseudogene TRBV3-2) to TRBJ2-2; 14 bases are shared with TRBD2. The germline gives CDR1 LGHDT, CDR2 YNNKEL (reference sequence). The J segment lost 7 bases and the V segment lost 7 bases, leaving 8 bases of the junction unmatched. CDR3 size: 16 residues. The CDR3 DNA reads as TGTGCCAGCAACCGACTAGCGGGGGGGCCCGGCGGGGAGCTGTTTTTT. This translates into CASNRLAGGPGGELFF.

The DNA for the CDR3 is TGTGCCAGCACTGGGGGACAGAACTATGGCTACACCTTC. Translation: CASTGGQNYGYTF. This chain uses TRBV6-6 with TRBJ1-2, with 7 nucleotides matching TRBD1. The trim removed 7 bases at V and 2 bases at J, leaving 4 bases unmatched. Germline CDR1 reads MNHNY; CDR2 reads SVGAGI (reference sequence). The CDR3 consists of 13 residues.

The gene calls are TRBV11-3 and TRBJ2-1, with 8 bases aligning to TRBD2. The CDR3 is made up of 16 amino acids. Unmatched junction bases numbered 11, after V lost 1 base and J lost 9 bases. In germline, CDR1 is SGHNT, CDR2 YENEEA. CDR3 region: CASSLGVAGGPGEQFF. The CDR3 bases are TGTGCCAGCAGCTTAGGCGTCGCGGGGGGTCCAGGTGAGCAGTTCTTC.

The rearrangement joins TRBV6-5 to TRBJ2-2, with D perhaps TRBD1 (5 bases). V was trimmed by 7 bases and J by 6 bases, leaving 15 bases between them. Germline CDR1 and CDR2: MNHEY and SVGAGI. The CDR3 covers 14 residues. CDR3 coding DNA: TGTGCCAGCACCCCCCAGGGTAGGGCCGGGGAGCTGTTTTTT. It yields the protein CASTPQGRAGELFF.

The CDR3 DNA is TGTGCCAGTAGTATATTGGGCGGGAGGGAGCTGTTTTTT. Its translation: CASSILGGRELFF. The chain couples TRBV19 to TRBJ2-2, with D perhaps matching TRBD2 (6 bases). The CDR3 loop spans 13 amino acids. The V end lost 2 bases, the J end lost 9 bases, and 10 bases lay between the germline ends. Germline V CDR1 and CDR2: LNHDA, SQIVND (reference sequence).

The chain recombines TRBV14 with TRBJ2-5, with no clear D. The germline V gene has CDR1 SGHDN and CDR2 FVKESK. This CDR3 has 13 amino acids. The ends were cut back, 4 bases at V and 4 bases at J, with 10 bases in the middle. CDR3 loop: CASSPRRGETQYF. DNA of the CDR3: TGTGCCAGCAGCCCCCGCAGAGGAGAGACCCAGTACTTC.

The chain links TRBV28 to TRBJ1-2, with D unclear. Trimming took 2 bases from V and 7 from J, leaving 11 bases between them. Germline CDR1 reads MDHEN; CDR2 reads SYDVKM. This CDR3 is built from 13 residues. CDR3 DNA: TGTGCCAGCAGTTTAACCGGGGTCGGTGGCTACACCTTC. This encodes CASSLTGVGGYTF.

The chain couples TRBV7-3 to TRBJ2-5; possible D gene TRBD2, 6 bases. V gave up 6 bases and J gave up 5 bases, with 13 bases separating them. The CDR3 loop spans 13 amino acids. The germline CDR1 and CDR2 sequences are SGHTA and FQGTGA. CDR3 DNA sequence: TGTGCCAGCAGTTTGGGGGGTGGCGAGACCCAGTACTTC. It is translated as CASSLGGGETQYF.

This clone showed up just once. The chain couples TRBV11-1 to TRBJ2-7; 12 nucleotides align to TRBD2. With V trimmed by 5 bases and J by 3 bases, 8 bases remained unmatched. From germline, CDR1 is SGHAT and CDR2 FQDESV (reference sequence). This CDR3 has 16 amino acids. CDR3 nucleotides: TGTGCCAGCAGCCTACAAGGACTAGCGGGGATCTACGAGCAGTACTTC. Amino acids: CASSLQGLAGIYEQYF.

The chain has TRBV6-5 and TRBJ1-6, with D possibly TRBD1 on 5 matching bases. Germline V gives CDR1 MNHEY, CDR2 SVGAGI. Trimming stripped 8 bases from V and 0 bases from J, with 11 bases between. The CDR3 is 15 amino acids. CDR3 loop: CASHRLSSYNSPLHF. The CDR3 coding sequence is TGTGCCAGCCACAGGTTGAGCTCCTATAATTCACCCCTCCACTTT.

The V and J genes are TRBV28 and TRBJ1-5; TRBD1 aligns across 9 bases. The CDR3 covers 15 residues. From germline, CDR1 is MDHEN and CDR2 SYDVKM. Unmatched junction bases numbered 7, after V lost 5 bases and J lost 5 bases. CDR3 DNA sequence: TGTGCCAGCAGTGGGCAGACAGGGGGTGATCAGCCCCAGCATTTT. Its protein product is CASSGQTGGDQPQHF.